The text below deals with one T cell receptor (beta chain). Its antigen is unknown. Sequencing was performed with immunoSEQ multiplex PCR; in TCRdb, only in-frame clones are kept and a portion is missing. The sample carries some 11,000 clones, roughly 80% recorded once. This entry comes from a study of pediatric ulcerative colitis. Study-wide results and caveats: Rectal pinch biopsies may include blood-derived T cells.

The rectum was sampled with one to two pinch biopsies at colonoscopy. The sequence came from a girl between 10 and 17 years old who was a control in a study of pediatric ulcerative colitis. The specimen was gut tissue.

CDR3 in amino acids: CASSLVQGLADTQYF. The CDR3 DNA follows: TGTGCCAGCAGCTTAGTTCAGGGGTTGGCAGATACGCAGTATTTT. V usage is TRBV7-8 and J usage is TRBJ2-3; tentative D call: TRBD1 (6 bases). Germline V gene lookup returns CDR1 SGHVS and CDR2 FQNEAQ. V was clipped by 1 base and J by 4 bases, with 12 bases between them. The CDR3 totals 15 residues.